Listed below are T cell receptor beta chains from one sample, sequenced in a study of post-analysis software for immune sequencing data. TCRdb itself ran the PCR reads through MiXCR, one entry per CDR3 protein. The sample has around 700,000 distinct CDR3 sequences, roughly three fifths seen once. The sequenced sample was blood. These receptors came from a girl aged 2-10 years with multiple sclerosis. The CDR3 runs from the conserved cysteine through the conserved F or W. The D gene is left open where the match is weak. Clone size is given for some rows only: seen once, a few or many times, or a class if the clone is expanded.

TRBV7-6	TRBD1	NA	TRBJ1-2	TGTGCCAGCAGCACCTCGACAGGGGGCGCTTATTCTAACTATGGCTACACCTTC	CASSTSTGGAYSNYGYTF
TRBV7-2	NA	NA	TRBJ1-2	TGTGCCAGCAGCCTCGGACACAAGAACTATGGCTACACCTTC	CASSLGHKNYGYTF
TRBV10-3	NA	NA	TRBJ1-1	TGTGCCATCAGGGAGCCTACAGGGATGAACACTGAAGCTTTCTTT	CAIREPTGMNTEAFF
TRBV27	NA	NA	TRBJ1-1	TGTGCCAGCAGGTTATCGCAGGGATACACTGAAGCTTTCTTT	CASRLSQGYTEAFF
TRBV29-1	NA	NA	TRBJ1-2	TGCAGCGTTGAAACGCGAAACTATGGCTACACCTTC	CSVETRNYGYTF
TRBV27	TRBD1	NA	TRBJ2-3	TGTGCCAGCAGTTTATCGGACAGGGGGCCCGGTACGCAGTATTTT	CASSLSDRGPGTQYF
TRBV10-3	NA	NA	TRBJ2-1	TGTGCCATCAGTGAGGGCCAGCGGGTCTACAATGAGCAGTTCTTC	CAISEGQRVYNEQFF
TRBV9	NA	NA	TRBJ2-1	TGTGCCAGCAGCGTAGGGGGCACCCCCTTTAATGGTGAGCAGTTCTTC	CASSVGGTPFNGEQFF
TRBV7-2	TRBD2	NA	TRBJ2-5	TGTGCCAGCAGTTTTGCGGGAGCTAACAAAGGGGAGACCCAGTACTTC	CASSFAGANKGETQYF
TRBV12-3/TRBV12-4	NA	NA	TRBJ1-1	TGTGCCAGCAGTTTAGTGGGTCTGTGGGGTCAGGCAGCTTTCTTT	CASSLVGLWGQAAFF
TRBV12-3/TRBV12-4	TRBD2	few	TRBJ2-1	TGTGCCAGCAGTCCAGCGGGAGATTCTAGCGGGAGGGCCACGAATGAGCAGTTCTTC	CASSPAGDSSGRATNEQFF
TRBV15	TRBD2	NA	TRBJ2-1	TGTGCCACCAGCAGAGATCAGGCTAGCGGGAGGGTCCTCGACAATGAGCAGTTCTTC	CATSRDQASGRVLDNEQFF
TRBV15	NA	once	TRBJ2-7	TGTGCCACCAGCACCCGGAAGGCTTTCAGGTCCTACGAGCAGTACTTC	CATSTRKAFRSYEQYF
TRBV12-3/TRBV12-4	NA	NA	TRBJ2-1	TGTGCCAGCAGCCCTAGCCCAATCAATGAGCAGTTCTTC	CASSPSPINEQFF
TRBV12-3/TRBV12-4	TRBD2	NA	TRBJ2-1	TGTGCCAGCAGTTTAGAAGTGCTGGCGGGAGGATCCTACAATGAGCAGTTCTTC	CASSLEVLAGGSYNEQFF
TRBV7-6	NA	few	TRBJ2-1	TGTGCCAGCAGCGGAGACGGGGCTAGCTCCTACAATGAGCAGTTCTTC	CASSGDGASSYNEQFF
TRBV5-1	TRBD1	few	TRBJ1-1	TGCGCCAGCAGCCACAGGGGCGACACTGAAGCTTTCTTT	CASSHRGDTEAFF
TRBV20-1	NA	NA	TRBJ1-5	TGCAGTGCTAGCTCGGGCAGGGTCAATCAGCCCCAGCATTTT	CSASSGRVNQPQHF
TRBV5-1	NA	NA	TRBJ2-1	TGCGCCAGCAGCTCCCGCCCCCCGAAGGATGGTATGTTACATGAGCAGTTCTTC	CASSSRPPKDGMLHEQFF
TRBV10-3	TRBD2	NA	TRBJ2-3	TGTGCCATCAGTGAAACGGGGCTAGCGGGAATTTACTTCACAGATACGCAGTATTTT	CAISETGLAGIYFTDTQYF
TRBV6-4	NA	NA	TRBJ1-2	TGTGCCAGCAGTGACGGGGGGCGTCATGGCTACACCTTC	CASSDGGRHGYTF
TRBV7-2	NA	NA	TRBJ1-2	TGTGCCAGCAGCAAAGCCCGGGGCGAATTAGGCTACACCTTC	CASSKARGELGYTF
TRBV20-1	NA	once	TRBJ1-1	TGCAGTGCTAGAGTCGCGCAATCGGACGCTAAAGCTTTCTTT	CSARVAQSDAKAFF
TRBV6-1	TRBD2	NA	TRBJ2-7	TGTGCCAGCACCGTGGGACTAGCGGGATCGTTTTTGAACTACGAGCAGTACTTC	CASTVGLAGSFLNYEQYF
TRBV29-1	NA	NA	TRBJ1-1	TGCAGCGTAGGGCACGGGACGGGGAACACTGAAGCTTTCTTT	CSVGHGTGNTEAFF
TRBV7-9	TRBD2	NA	TRBJ2-3	TGTGCCAGCAGCTTAGGGGTGGGAGCGGGAAAGGATACGCAGTATTTT	CASSLGVGAGKDTQYF
TRBV5-1	NA	NA	TRBJ2-5	TGCGCCAGCAGCTTGGCCGGGGTCATGCAAGAGACCCAGTACTTC	CASSLAGVMQETQYF
TRBV20-1	NA	NA	TRBJ1-1	TGCAGTGCTAGCCCCGACAGCCTGAACACTGAAGCTTTCTTT	CSASPDSLNTEAFF
TRBV29-1	NA	few	TRBJ2-1	TGCAGCCAGGAGAGGTTAGTTTCGGTCAATGAGCAGTTCTTC	CSQERLVSVNEQFF
TRBV20-1	TRBD2	few	TRBJ2-5	TGCAGTGCTCGGGGACTAGCGGGGGTTTTGGAGACCCAGTACTTC	CSARGLAGVLETQYF
TRBV20-1	NA	NA	TRBJ1-2	TGCAGTGCCCAGCAACAGGGTACCTATGGCTACACCTTC	CSAQQQGTYGYTF
TRBV20-1	TRBD1	once	TRBJ1-5	TGCAGTGCTAGAGCCATTACAGGGGTTGCACTCTTCGATCAGCCCCAGCATTTT	CSARAITGVALFDQPQHF
TRBV6-6	NA	NA	TRBJ2-4	TGTGCCAGCAGTTACCGGGGAAGAAGGGGGGCCAAAAACATTCAGTACTTC	CASSYRGRRGAKNIQYF
TRBV29-1	NA	NA	TRBJ2-7	TGCAGCGTTATTAGGGGGAAGCGCTACGAGCAGTACTTC	CSVIRGKRYEQYF
TRBV25-1	NA	NA	TRBJ2-5	TGTGCCAGCAGTGAATTAAGGGTTCGGGCAGGGGAAGAGACCCAGTACTTC	CASSELRVRAGEETQYF
TRBV29-1	NA	NA	TRBJ1-1	TGCGGCGTTCCCACGAACACTGAAGCTTTCTTT	CGVPTNTEAFF
TRBV5-1	NA	NA	TRBJ2-3	TGCGCCAGCAGCCATCGGCCCGATAGCACAGATACGCAGTATTTT	CASSHRPDSTDTQYF
TRBV27	NA	few	TRBJ2-3	TGTGCCAGCAGCCTTCGTCCGTGGCTCTCTAGCACAGATACGCAGTATTTT	CASSLRPWLSSTDTQYF
TRBV11-2	NA	NA	TRBJ2-7	TGTGCCAGCAGCTTAGCCCAGACCACTTACGAGCAGTACTTC	CASSLAQTTYEQYF
TRBV29-1	TRBD2	NA	TRBJ2-7	TGCAGCGTTGAAACGGAGCGGGGATTACTGCACGAGCAGTACTTC	CSVETERGLLHEQYF
TRBV11-3	NA	few	TRBJ2-1	TGTGCCAGCAGCTTAAGGCTAGGAGATGAGCAGTTCTTC	CASSLRLGDEQFF
TRBV5-1	NA	few	TRBJ1-1	TGCGCCAGCAAACTCCCCGGGGGGACTGAAGCTTTCTTT	CASKLPGGTEAFF
TRBV6-4	TRBD1	NA	TRBJ1-6	TGTGCCAGCAGTGACTGGGGACAGGGGCAAAATTCACCCCTCCACTTT	CASSDWGQGQNSPLHF
TRBV2	NA	NA	TRBJ1-2	TGTGCCAGCAGTGAAGGGGGGAACTATGGCTACACCTTC	CASSEGGNYGYTF